These T cell receptor beta chains were read from a single sample in a study of cytomegalovirus exposure and HLA in healthy donors. Clones were sequenced by immunoSEQ multiplex PCR, and TCRdb holds only the in-frame ones, with some missing. This sample yields some 140,000 clones, of which around 75% are seen a single time; about 3.4% belongs to the top ten. Sequencing was performed on PBMCs. The receptors here all came from a man aged 40-49 years in good health and CMV-seronegative. Each CDR3 is given with its conserved first and last residue. A D gene is named only where the DNA matches it firmly. Rows may omit the clone size; those that give it use once, few, many or a size class.

TRBV7-9,TRBJ2-7,NA,NA,TGTGCCAGCAGCTTAGGGCAGGGCTACACCCACGAGCAGTACTTC,CASSLGQGYTHEQYF
TRBV7-9,TRBJ1-5,NA,NA,TGTGCCAGCAGCCTAGGGGCAGGGCATCAGCCCCAGCATTTT,CASSLGAGHQPQHF
TRBV5-1,TRBJ2-3,NA,TRBD1,TGCGCCAGCACGGGACAGTCTAGCACAGATACGCAGTATTTT,CASTGQSSTDTQYF
TRBV18,TRBJ2-2,NA,NA,TGTGCCAGCTCACCATTAGACTCGACCGGGGAGCTGTTTTTT,CASSPLDSTGELFF
TRBV7-2,TRBJ2-6,few,TRBD2,TGTGCCAGCAGCCAGTCTAGCGGGAGTTCTGGGGCCAACGTCCTGACTTTC,CASSQSSGSSGANVLTF
TRBV7-2,TRBJ1-5,NA,TRBD1,TGTGCCAGCAGCCCTCTCTGGACAGGGGGTCAGCCCCAGCATTTT,CASSPLWTGGQPQHF
TRBV12-5,TRBJ2-3,NA,NA,TGTGCTAGTGGTTCCACTGATACGCAGTATTTT,CASGSTDTQYF
TRBV7-8,TRBJ1-5,NA,TRBD1,TGTGCCAGCAGCCCGGATGGGACAGGGGCCTTTGCAGTCAATCAGCCCCAGCATTTT,CASSPDGTGAFAVNQPQHF
TRBV16,TRBJ2-1,NA,TRBD1,TGTGCCAGCAGCCGGTGGGACAGGGGGAGCTACAATGAGCAGTTCTTC,CASSRWDRGSYNEQFF
TRBV5-1,TRBJ1-2,few,NA,TGCGCCAGCAGCTCAGTCACTACAACCGGTAACTATGGCTACACCTTC,CASSSVTTTGNYGYTF
TRBV6-5,TRBJ1-3,NA,NA,TGTGCCAGCAGTTACTCGCGGGCAATCGGAAACACCATATATTTT,CASSYSRAIGNTIYF
TRBV10-3,TRBJ1-1,NA,NA,TGTGCCATCGGCAGCAGGGAGGTTGGTGGGAACACTGAAGCTTTCTTT,CAIGSREVGGNTEAFF
TRBV5-1,TRBJ1-6,NA,NA,TGCGCCAGCAGACGGACTCATGGGTCACCCCTCCACTTT,CASRRTHGSPLHF